One sample yielded the 25 T cell receptor beta chains listed below, sequenced in a study of T cell changes during pregnancy in multiple sclerosis (dated by TCRdb to between 2018 and 2020). Receptor amplification or capture employed the immunoSEQ multiplex PCR assay. This is the immuneACCESS table as TCRdb keeps it, with only in-frame sequences that have V and J called. A part of the clones is gone; compared with another copy, unresolved V genes explain less than half, and the rest is unexplained. In this sample the table shows around 25,000 clones, 90% of which occur a single time. Just under 9.5% of the sample is held by the ten biggest clonotypes. This material consisted of CD8+ T cells from peripheral blood mononuclear cells, taken in the third trimester of pregnancy. These TCRs come from a female donor in good health, enrolled as a control in a pregnancy study.

This clone was counted a few times. This chain links TRBV5-6 with TRBJ2-7; D may be TRBD2 (6 bases). Germline V gives CDR1 SGHDT, CDR2 YYEEEE. This CDR3 region has 14 residues. Between the trimmed V and J ends, which lost 4 bases and 5 bases, there was a span of 16 bases. The chain's CDR3 is CASSPTRPLDEQYF. CDR3 nucleotide sequence: TGTGCCAGCAGCCCGACTAGGCCCTTGGACGAGCAGTACTTC. Using reference TRBV5-6 and TRBJ2-7 for the parts outside the CDR3, the full variable domain is DAGVTQSPTHLIKTRGQQVTLRCSPKSGHDTVSWYQQALGQGPQFIFQYYEEEERQRGNFPDRFSGHQFPNYSSELNVNALLLGDSALYLCASSPTRPLDEQYFGPGTRLTVT.

In DNA form, the CDR3 reads TGTGCCAGCAGCTTGGACCAGGGGGCCCTGGCTAACTATGGCTACACCTTC. Amino acids: CASSLDQGALANYGYTF. The rearrangement links TRBV5-6 to TRBJ1-2; 8 bases fit TRBD1. The CDR3 is made up of 17 amino acids. CDR1 and CDR2 (germline): SGHDT, YYEEEE. V shed 0 bases and J 0 bases; nucleotides not matched to a gene: 7.

The V gene is TRBV7-3, the J gene TRBJ2-3; 9 bases match TRBD2. Germline loops: CDR1 SGHTA, CDR2 FQGTGA. The V gene end was trimmed by 5 bases and the J gene end by 2 bases; junction bases not matched to a gene: 11. This CDR3 is 17 amino acids long. CDR3 nucleotide sequence: TGTGCCAGCAGCCCAAGGGGGTGGACTAGCGACACAGATACGCAGTATTTT. It translates to CASSPRGWTSDTDTQYF.

This clone was recorded once. The V call is TRBV10-2, the J call TRBJ2-7, with a possible D match to TRBD1 (6 bases). Germline lookup yields CDR1 WSHSY and CDR2 SAAADI. The length of the CDR3 is 14 residues. Trimming removed 0 bases at V and 2 bases at J, with 8 bases between. The DNA of the CDR3 is TGCGCCAGCAGTGAGTCATGGGGGCCCTACGAGCAGTACTTC. It translates to CASSESWGPYEQYF.

CDR3 sequence: CASSEVKGAGADTQYF. Written as DNA, the CDR3 is TGTGCCAGCAGTGAAGTGAAGGGGGCCGGGGCAGATACGCAGTATTTT. This chain connects TRBV6-1 to TRBJ2-3, with TRBD1 matching 7 bases. Germline lookup yields CDR1 MNHNS and CDR2 SASEGT. The CDR3 runs to 16 residues. V was pared by 1 base and J by 4 bases, with 8 bases of the junction left unmatched.

This rearrangement joins TRBV5-1 to TRBJ1-4; perhaps TRBD1 as D (5 bases). CDR3 length: 17 residues. Germline V gives CDR1 SGHRS, CDR2 YFSETQ. Trimming took off 1 base at V and 0 bases at J, with 13 bases between the two ends. CDR3 bases: TGCGCCAGCAGCTTGCGCGGGGGGATAACAACTAATGAAAAACTGTTTTTT. It yields the protein CASSLRGGITTNEKLFF.

This chain uses TRBV29-1 with TRBJ2-7, with 11 nucleotides matching TRBD2. CDR3 length equals 15 residues. Germline V gives CDR1 SQVTM, CDR2 ANQGSEA. After removal of 6 bases from V and 6 bases from J, the junction contained 13 bases not matched to a gene. The CDR3 protein is CSVYFQGLAGAEQYF. The CDR3 region has the DNA TGCAGCGTCTATTTTCAAGGACTAGCGGGCGCCGAGCAGTACTTC.

The gene calls are TRBV2 and TRBJ2-7; the D gene is possibly TRBD1 (5 bases). Germline CDR1 is SNHLY and CDR2 is FYNNEI. The CDR3 is 12 amino acids. V was pared by 4 bases and J by 3 bases, with 7 bases between. Here the CDR3 reads CASSGGSYEQYF. For the CDR3, the DNA is TGTGCCAGCAGTGGGGGCAGCTACGAGCAGTACTTC. Variable domain in full (rest from reference TRBV2 and TRBJ2-7): EPEVTQTPSHQVTQMGQEVILRCVPISNHLYFYWYRQILGQKVEFLVSFYNNEISEKSEIFDDQFSVERPDGSNFTLKIRSTKLEDSAMYFCASSGGSYEQYFGPGTRLTVT.

Comments on this clone: A read error may produce the germline difference seen at one junction end. The chain carries TRBV5-6 and TRBJ2-7, with no clear D. This CDR3 is built from 13 residues. The germline CDR1 and CDR2 sequences are SGHDT and YYEEEE. The CDR3 nucleotides read TGTGCCAACAGCCCAGAGACACACTACGAGCAGTACTTC. This codes for CANSPETHYEQYF. Supplemented by reference TRBV5-6 and TRBJ2-7, the full variable domain reads DAGVTQSPTHLIKTRGQQVTLRCSPKSGHDTVSWYQQALGQGPQFIFQYYEEEERQRGNFPDRFSGHQFPNYSSELNVNALLLGDSALYLCANSPETHYEQYFGPGTRLTVT.

The chain uses TRBV2 and TRBJ1-2, with D maybe TRBD1 (5 bases). Deletions cut 6 bases from V and 3 bases from J, with 11 bases between. The germline V gene encodes CDR1 SNHLY and CDR2 FYNNEI. The CDR3 totals 13 residues. CDR3 in amino acids: CASRGRRDYGYTF. The CDR3 DNA reads as TGTGCCAGCAGGGGGCGGAGGGACTATGGCTACACCTTC.

The chain couples TRBV27 to TRBJ1-6, with TRBD1 matching 9 bases. With V trimmed by 6 bases and J by 7 bases, 7 bases remained unmatched. Germline CDR1 and CDR2: MNHEY and SMNVEV (reference sequence). This CDR3 has 15 residues. The CDR3 nucleotides read TGTGCCAGCAGGGACGGGACAGGGAACAATTCACCCCTCCACTTT. This gives the protein CASRDGTGNNSPLHF.

The J gene is TRBJ2-2, the V gene TRBV28, with D possibly TRBD1 on 6 matching bases. Trimming removed 7 bases from V and 7 bases from J, with 13 bases in between. CDR1 MDHEN and CDR2 SYDVKM come from the germline V gene. The CDR3 has 13 residues. The DNA for the CDR3 is TGTGCCAGCACCGTACAGGGAAGCGGGGAGCTGTTTTTT. Amino acid sequence: CASTVQGSGELFF.

The chain is built from TRBV9 and TRBJ1-1; no clear D gene. Deletions cut 0 bases from V and 3 bases from J, with 6 bases between. CDR3 length: 13 amino acids. CDR1 is SGDLS and CDR2 is YYNGEE in the germline V gene. CDR3 nucleotide sequence: TGTGCCAGCAGCGTAGGCGGATACACTGAAGCTTTCTTT. It specifies CASSVGGYTEAFF.

V and J are TRBV28 and TRBJ2-7; 7 nucleotides match TRBD2. The CDR3 is 16 amino acids. Germline CDR1 is MDHEN and CDR2 is SYDVKM. V trimming: 5 bases; J trimming: 4 bases; junction bases outside the gene matches: 14. The CDR3 nucleotides are TGTGCCAGCAGTCCACGCCTGAGACTAGCAGTGTACGAGCAGTACTTC. Its protein is CASSPRLRLAVYEQYF.

The CDR3 nucleotides read TGTGCCAGCAGTGAAGATCCGGACTGGGCTGGCTATGGCTACACCTTC. It encodes CASSEDPDWAGYGYTF. The chain uses TRBV6-1 and TRBJ1-2; no definite D call. Trimming cost V 1 base and J 4 bases, with 16 bases left between them. The CDR3 spans 16 residues. Germline V gives CDR1 MNHNS, CDR2 SASEGT.

This clone was seen once. This chain connects TRBV19 to TRBJ2-2, with TRBD1 matching 8 bases. The CDR3 totals 16 residues. Per germline, CDR1 LNHDA and CDR2 SQIVND (reference sequence). Trimming took 5 bases from V and 4 from J; bases not matched to a gene: 9. The CDR3 protein is CASSRRQGRPTGELFF. In DNA form, the CDR3 reads TGTGCCAGTAGTCGTCGACAGGGGCGCCCCACCGGGGAGCTGTTTTTT.

V gene TRBV27 combines with J gene TRBJ1-2, with 10 bases lining up with TRBD1. The CDR3 sequence is 21 residues long. V was pared by 5 bases and J by 1 base, with 22 bases of the junction left unmatched. Germline values: CDR1 MNHEY, CDR2 SMNVEV (reference sequence). The DNA for the CDR3 is TGTGCCAGCAGTACCTATCGACAGGGGGCGCTCCTGACACAGTATAACTATGGCTACACCTTC. Protein sequence: CASSTYRQGALLTQYNYGYTF.

The chain joins TRBV7-9 to TRBJ2-2, with D perhaps TRBD1 (6 bases). The CDR3 covers 15 residues. Trimming pared 5 bases from V and 0 bases from J, leaving 10 bases between. The germline V gene encodes CDR1 SEHNR and CDR2 FQNEAQ (reference sequence). CDR3 in DNA: TGTGCCAGCAGCACAGGGTTCGCGAACACCGGGGAGCTGTTTTTT. Protein product: CASSTGFANTGELFF.

The gene calls are TRBV30 and TRBJ1-3; possibly TRBD1 for D (6 bases). The V end was cut by 8 bases, the J end by 3 bases, with 11 bases between. This CDR3 is 12 amino acids long. Germline values: CDR1 GTSNPN, CDR2 SVGIG (reference sequence). CDR3 amino acids: CAVNRDGNTIYF. The CDR3 nucleotides are TGTGCCGTAAACAGGGATGGAAACACCATATATTTT.

The rearrangement links TRBV5-6 to TRBJ2-5; TRBD1 might be the D (6 bases). The CDR3 is 13 residues long. Germline values: CDR1 SGHDT, CDR2 YYEEEE. Trimming pared 2 bases from V and 7 bases from J, leaving 12 bases between. The CDR3 here is CASSLQGMGTQYF. CDR3 nucleotide sequence: TGTGCCAGCAGCTTACAGGGAATGGGGACCCAGTACTTC.

CDR3 residues: CASSIGSIQPQHF. CDR3 sequence (DNA): TGTGCCAGTAGTATAGGGAGTATTCAGCCCCAGCATTTT. This chain joins TRBV19 and TRBJ1-5; no definite D call. The CDR3 covers 13 residues. Per the germline V gene, CDR1 is LNHDA and CDR2 is SQIVND (reference sequence). V was cut by 1 base and J by 6 bases, with 7 bases left in between. The variable domain in full, completed from reference TRBV19 and TRBJ1-5, reads DGGITQSPKYLFRKEGQNVTLSCEQNLNHDAMYWYRQDPGQGLRLIYYSQIVNDFQKGDIAEGYSVSREKKESFPLTVTSAQKNPTAFYLCASSIGSIQPQHFGDGTRLSIL.

The chain joins TRBV11-2 to TRBJ1-1, with D possibly matching TRBD1 (6 bases). The germline gives CDR1 SGHAT, CDR2 FQNNGV. V shed 7 bases and J shed 4 bases, with 16 bases lying between them. The CDR3 spans 14 residues. The CDR3 DNA follows: TGTGCCAGCAATGAACAGGGCGGGGGCACTGAAGCTTTCTTT. This codes for CASNEQGGGTEAFF. Variable domain in full (rest from reference TRBV11-2 and TRBJ1-1): EAGVAQSPRYKIIEKRQSVAFWCNPISGHATLYWYQQILGQGPKLLIQFQNNGVVDDSQLPKDRFSAERLKGVDSTLKIQPAKLEDSAVYLCASNEQGGGTEAFFGQGTRLTVV.

This clone has just one count. This chain connects TRBV6-6 to TRBJ1-4, with D maybe TRBD1 (6 bases). The CDR3 is 15 amino acids. CDR1 is MNHNY and CDR2 is SVGAGI in the germline V gene (reference sequence). Trimming removed 4 bases at V and 4 bases at J, with 13 bases between. This chain's CDR3 is CASSFRAGVNEKLFF. DNA of the CDR3: TGTGCCAGCAGTTTTCGGGCAGGGGTTAATGAAAAACTGTTTTTT.

The chain combines TRBV4-2 with TRBJ2-7; 8 bases are a match to TRBD2. The CDR3 contains 14 residues. Trimming took 0 bases from V and 6 from J; bases not matched to a gene: 4. Germline V gene data show CDR1 as LGHNA and CDR2 as YNFKEQ. The CDR3: CASSQDPGGLEQYF. CDR3 nucleotides: TGTGCCAGCAGCCAAGATCCGGGAGGGCTCGAGCAGTACTTC.

This chain links TRBV7-8 with TRBJ1-3; D gene ambiguous. The CDR3 sequence is 14 residues long. V lost 1 base, J lost 4 bases, and 8 bases lay in between. Germline V gene data show CDR1 as SGHVS and CDR2 as FQNEAQ. The CDR3 DNA reads TGTGCCAGCAGCTTAGGCGAGCTCGGAAACACCATATATTTT. Its protein is CASSLGELGNTIYF.